Below, one TCR beta chain is given with its context. Its antigen remains undetermined. No per-base quality is available; no much larger clone lies one base away. The library was produced with the immunoSEQ multiplex PCR assay. In its TCRdb copy, this immuneACCESS table keeps in-frame sequences only and misses some clones. Where compared with another copy, unresolved V genes explain less than half of these, and the others have no known cause. For this sample there are 30,000 to 40,000 clones; about 90% appear just once. The ten biggest clones cover less than 0.8% of the sample. The germline V gene encodes CDR1 KGHSY and CDR2 FQNENV. V was cut back by 3 bases and J by 4 bases, leaving a gap of 13 bases between them. The CDR3 sequence holds 15 residues, the cysteine and phenylalanine included. The read is trimmed to its CDR3 DNA, 45 bases read in frame from base 1. The data were obtained in a study of T cell changes during pregnancy in multiple sclerosis (dated by TCRdb to the late 2010s). For context, the study as a whole: Changes in the T cell repertoire over the course of pregnancy were examined in this study in women with multiple sclerosis.

The V gene is TRBV16 and the J gene is TRBJ1-5; the D segment could be TRBD1, given 6 matching bases. The sequencing here drew on CD4+ T cells from peripheral blood mononuclear cells, taken in the third trimester of pregnancy. The source of this sequence is a female donor with multiple sclerosis, enrolled in a pregnancy study. At the DNA level, the sequence is TGTGCCAGCAGCCATTCCGGACAGTCAAATCAGCCCCAGCATTTT. This sequence encodes CASSHSGQSNQPQHF.